Sequencing of this T cell receptor beta chain was carried out in a study of blood T cell repertoires in COVID-19. Germline V lookup: CDR1 SGHRS, CDR2 YFSETQ. The CDR3 covers 15 residues. V trimming: 4 bases; J trimming: 0 bases; junction bases outside the gene matches: 3. The protocol was immunoSEQ multiplex PCR, while the TCRdb copy is restricted to in-frame clones and leaves out a portion. Of approximately 120,000 clones listed, about 80% were seen once; the top ten hold 3.8%. V usage is TRBV5-1 and J usage is TRBJ1-3; 8 nucleotides align to TRBD1. The material sequenced was peripheral blood. The receptor was isolated from a woman aged 45 to 65 with acute or convalescent COVID-19. The CDR3 is CASSRTGNSGNTIYF. The CDR3 coding sequence is TGCGCCAGCAGCAGGACAGGGAACTCTGGAAACACCATATATTTT.